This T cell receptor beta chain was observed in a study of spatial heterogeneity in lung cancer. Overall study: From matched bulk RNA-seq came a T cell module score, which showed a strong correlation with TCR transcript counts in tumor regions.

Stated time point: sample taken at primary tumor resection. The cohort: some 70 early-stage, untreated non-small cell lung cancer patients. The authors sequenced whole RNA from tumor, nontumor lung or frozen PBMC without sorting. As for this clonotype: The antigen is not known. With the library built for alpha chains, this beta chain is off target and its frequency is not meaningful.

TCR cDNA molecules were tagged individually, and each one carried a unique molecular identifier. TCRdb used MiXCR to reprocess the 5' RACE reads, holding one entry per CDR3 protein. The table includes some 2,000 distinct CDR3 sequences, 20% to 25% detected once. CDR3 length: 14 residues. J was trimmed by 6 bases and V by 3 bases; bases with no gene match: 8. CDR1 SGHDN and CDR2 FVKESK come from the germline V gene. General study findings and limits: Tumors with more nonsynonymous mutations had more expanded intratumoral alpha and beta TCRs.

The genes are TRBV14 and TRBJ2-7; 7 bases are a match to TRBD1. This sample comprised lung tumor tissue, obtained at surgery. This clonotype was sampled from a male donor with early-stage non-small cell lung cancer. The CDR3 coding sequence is TGTGCCAGCAGCCACCAATGGGGGACAGCCGAGCAGTACTTC. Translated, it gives CASSHQWGTAEQYF.